The next 8 T cell receptor beta chains were all read from a single sample in a study of T-cell memory formation after mild COVID-19 (dated by TCRdb to about 2021). The method behind the library was 5' RACE. These reads were obtained on an Illumina NovaSeq 6000. TCRdb reran the public reads through fastp at Q25 and MiXCR, keeping productive beta chains. Rows merge per CDR3 protein into single entries with the most common DNA and genes. The sample yields roughly 110,000 distinct CDR3 sequences; approximately 15% were counted once. The biggest ten clones account for less than 45% of the sample. Source material: PBMCs or a T cell subset sorted from them (not recorded which). These receptors were obtained from a man in his late teens or twenties who had mild COVID-19 (a few samples of this study predate the infection). The sample titles of this study are shuffled in the database, so cell type and time point are left out; the donor was told from shared clones.

The chain is built from TRBV5-1 and TRBJ2-7; the D is unclear. V gave up 4 bases and J gave up 7 bases, with 9 bases separating them. Germline V gene lookup returns CDR1 SGHRS and CDR2 YFSETQ. The length of the CDR3 is 11 residues. CDR3 nucleotide sequence: TGCGCCAGCAGCAACCGGGCTGAGCAGTACTTC. Translating gives CASSNRAEQYF.

This clonotype has just a few counts. J is TRBJ1-1 and V is TRBV6-5; no definite D call. Trimming shortened V by 3 bases and J by 0 bases, and 8 bases separated the two germline ends. Germline values: CDR1 MNHEY, CDR2 SVGAGI. This CDR3 spans 14 amino acids. The CDR3 DNA reads as TGTGCCAGCAGTTATTGGGGTTTGAACACTGAAGCTTTCTTT. Translation: CASSYWGLNTEAFF.

This clonotype came up a few times. The CDR3 spells CASSSPGVEQFF. The DNA of the CDR3 is TGTGCCAGCAGTTCGCCGGGGGTTGAGCAGTTCTTC. The J gene is TRBJ2-1, the V gene TRBV27; perhaps TRBD2 as D (6 bases). CDR1 is MNHEY, CDR2 SMNVEV, per germline (reference sequence). V lost 4 bases and J lost 9, with 10 bases in between. This CDR3 comprises 12 residues.

The chain uses TRBV27 and TRBJ1-4, with TRBD1 matching 9 bases. Germline V gene lookup returns CDR1 MNHEY and CDR2 SMNVEV (reference sequence). Trimming cost V 2 bases and J 7 bases; bases outside gene matches: 5. CDR3 size: 15 residues. Here the CDR3 reads CASSLRGQGVEKLFF. The CDR3 DNA follows: TGTGCCAGCAGTTTACGGGGACAGGGTGTTGAAAAACTGTTTTTT.

This clonotype has just a few counts. The chain joins TRBV7-2 to TRBJ2-3, with TRBD2 matching 11 bases. The CDR3 totals 17 residues. Germline loops: CDR1 SGHTA, CDR2 FQGNSA. J lost 7 bases, V lost 5 bases, and 14 bases had no gene match. The CDR3 DNA sequence: TGTGCCAGCAGCCCATCGACTAGCGGGGAAGTAGTACATACGCAGTATTTT. This translates into CASSPSTSGEVVHTQYF.

This clonotype occurred a few times. This sequence joins TRBV9 and TRBJ2-6; possibly TRBD1 for D (6 bases). The CDR3 extends over 15 amino acids. Germline CDR1 SGDLS, CDR2 YYNGEE. V lost 3 bases to trimming and J lost 2 bases, with 9 bases between them. The DNA for the CDR3 is TGTGCCAGCAGCGGTGGGGGCGCTGGGGCCAACGTCCTGACTTTC. This translates into CASSGGGAGANVLTF.

The rearrangement uses TRBV11-2 and TRBJ2-5; 9 bases fit TRBD2. CDR1 is SGHAT, CDR2 FQNNGV, per germline. V dropped 1 base and J dropped 2; count of bases not matched to a gene: 11. CDR3 size: 18 residues. CDR3 nucleotides: TGTGCCAGCAGCTTAGGGAGACGTAGCGGGGGTTTACAAGAGACCCAGTACTTC. This codes for CASSLGRRSGGLQETQYF. Filled out from reference TRBV11-2 and TRBJ2-5, the complete variable domain reads EAGVAQSPRYKIIEKRQSVAFWCNPISGHATLYWYQQILGQGPKLLIQFQNNGVVDDSQLPKDRFSAERLKGVDSTLKIQPAKLEDSAVYLCASSLGRRSGGLQETQYFGPGTRLLVL.

A few counts support this clonotype. The CDR3 region is CAITPRDRGSGNTIYF. CDR3 coding DNA: TGTGCCATCACCCCCCGGGACAGGGGGTCTGGAAACACCATATATTTT. V and J are TRBV10-3 and TRBJ1-3, with 11 bases aligning to TRBD1. V trimming: 7 bases; J trimming: 1 base; junction bases outside the gene matches: 6. Per the germline V gene, CDR1 is ENHRY and CDR2 is SYGVKD. The CDR3 is made up of 16 amino acids.